The rows below give T cell receptor beta chains drawn from one sample of a study of T-cell memory formation after mild COVID-19. A single record per CDR3 protein comes from TCRdb applying MiXCR to the 5' RACE reads. Here the sample spans under 650,000 distinct CDR3 sequences, approximately 19% being singletons. The sample comprised PBMCs or a T cell subset sorted from them (not recorded which). Every receptor here comes from an adult woman who had mild COVID-19 (a few samples of this study predate the infection). Cell type and time point are not known. The conserved cysteine and the conserved F or W are not part of the CDR3 here.

V | length | CDR3
TRBV20-1 | 12 | SASTGSNTGELF
TRBV30 | 12 | AWSRLAGRETQY
TRBV2 | 15 | ATRDRGGTWQYYEQY
TRBV15 | 13 | ATSRDYRVPTEAF
TRBV5-5 | 13 | ASSSAGGLENEQF
TRBV6-1 | 10 | ASSGVGYGYT
TRBV9 | 13 | ASSAKGQGQYGYT
TRBV5-1 | 12 | ASSTGQGGYEQY
TRBV7-2 | 11 | ACSLSRMDEQF
TRBV29-1 | 10 | SVQGDLPKAF
TRBV7-2 | 12 | ASSRPGTVNEQF
TRBV7-6 | 13 | ASSLGGAAADGYT
TRBV2 | 11 | ASSEQDGYEQY
TRBV7-9 | 11 | ASSDGMNTEAF
TRBV29-1 | 13 | SVEDVGTGLDEQY
TRBV4-3 | 11 | ASSNRGSYEQY
TRBV15 | 9 | ATDSGNEQF
TRBV4-1 | 13 | ASSQEVLRVYEQY
TRBV12-3/TRBV12-4 | 16 | ASLHPIDGGRNTGELF
TRBV5-1 | 13 | ASSLMWAVRDTQY
TRBV7-9 | 17 | ASSLSSLMFRNLNYGYT
TRBV3-1 | 11 | ASSQKLPNEQF
TRBV15 | 11 | ATSRVSGGFGP
TRBV24-1 | 16 | ATSDSYNRERSTDTQY
TRBV7-2 | 16 | ASSLPSGIQDWNNEQF
TRBV20-1 | 14 | SARERTSGTVGELF
TRBV5-1 | 13 | ASSLGGTGGTEAF
TRBV7-9 | 10 | ASRSGKETQY
TRBV7-9 | 12 | ASSAQGEPYEQY
TRBV11-2 | 10 | ASSTIFGGAF
TRBV5-1 | 12 | ASSLTASADTQY
TRBV7-6 | 12 | ATQLLDGNSPLH
TRBV7-6 | 10 | ASSFIQETQY
TRBV24-1 | 12 | ATSGLGRTDTQY
TRBV5-1 | 11 | ASSLDGRSEAF
TRBV9 | 16 | ASSVSSPEGSGFHEQY
TRBV12-3/TRBV12-4 | 15 | ASRTGLAGPLADTQY
TRBV20-1 | 14 | SARDLSGPSYNEQF
TRBV7-9 | 12 | ASSTTTGGTEAF
TRBV24-1 | 12 | ATSDFGRAYGYT
TRBV29-1 | 11 | SVGGKLSYEQY
TRBV6-2/TRBV6-3 | 8 | ATEGETQY
TRBV4-1 | 12 | ASTQGGATDTQY
TRBV3-1 | 13 | ASRQGTLLRGELF
TRBV4-3 | 11 | ASSRRERNEQF
TRBV6-2/TRBV6-3 | 11 | AAQLSYRETQY
TRBV12-3/TRBV12-4 | 12 | ASSFPGTPEKLF
TRBV24-1 | 12 | ATSKTGGLETQY
TRBV4-3 | 12 | ASSLRTSWENLF
TRBV18 | 10 | ASSPRGPEAF
TRBV30 | 10 | AWSPRTFDAF
TRBV5-6 | 13 | ASSSRPDSTDTQY
TRBV12-3/TRBV12-4 | 15 | ASSTTWTSGQVNEQF